These 24 T cell receptor beta chains originate from one sample sequenced in a study of cytomegalovirus exposure and HLA in healthy donors. 60 Vbeta and 13 Jbeta primers were used in PCR. TCRdb's copy holds only in-frame clones and misses some; the assay was immunoSEQ multiplex PCR. This table has approximately 210,000 clones, about 90% appearing once. What was sequenced was PBMCs. These receptors all come from a man aged 25-40 years in good health and CMV-seronegative.

The chain joins TRBV19 to TRBJ2-2, with a tentative D call TRBD2 (6 bases). Trimming cost V 1 base and J 4 bases, with 10 bases left between them. The CDR3 is 15 amino acids. Germline CDR1 is LNHDA and CDR2 is SQIVND (reference sequence). This chain's CDR3 is CASSIGLASTGELFF. In nucleotides, the CDR3 is TGTGCCAGTAGTATAGGCCTAGCGAGCACCGGGGAGCTGTTTTTT.

The rearrangement uses TRBV6-5 and TRBJ1-2, with TRBD1 as a possible D gene (5 bases). With 0 bases removed from V and 8 bases from J, the gap between germline ends came to 16 bases. CDR1 and CDR2 from the germline V gene are MNHEY and SVGAGI. CDR3 length: 15 residues. The CDR3 is CASSYSRVGLHGYTF. CDR3 bases: TGTGCCAGCAGTTACTCAAGGGTGGGGCTTCACGGCTACACCTTC.

The V and J genes are TRBV9 and TRBJ2-1, with a possible D match to TRBD2 (6 bases). CDR3 size: 15 residues. Trimming removed 4 bases at V and 4 bases at J, with 15 bases between. Germline assignment: CDR1 SGDLS and CDR2 YYNGEE. CDR3: CASSPRLASYNEQFF. In DNA, the CDR3 is TGTGCCAGCAGCCCCCGCCTAGCGAGTTACAATGAGCAGTTCTTC.

The chain carries TRBV19 and TRBJ2-7, with 9 bases aligning to TRBD1. The V gene end was trimmed by 8 bases and the J gene end by 4 bases; junction bases not matched to a gene: 9. The CDR3 loop spans 14 amino acids. Germline assignment: CDR1 LNHDA and CDR2 SQIVND (reference sequence). DNA for the CDR3: TGTGCCAGTTCCTCTGGGACAGGGTATTACGAGCAGTACTTC. Residues: CASSSGTGYYEQYF. Drawing the rest from reference TRBV19 and TRBJ2-7, the complete variable domain is DGGITQSPKYLFRKEGQNVTLSCEQNLNHDAMYWYRQDPGQGLRLIYYSQIVNDFQKGDIAEGYSVSREKKESFPLTVTSAQKNPTAFYLCASSSGTGYYEQYFGPGTRLTVT.

In its sample, this clone was seen once. The chain has TRBV27 and TRBJ2-5, with 10 bases aligning to TRBD2. Germline V lookup: CDR1 MNHEY, CDR2 SMNVEV (reference sequence). V shed 0 bases and J 7 bases; nucleotides not matched to a gene: 8. CDR3 size: 16 residues. This CDR3 reads CASSLSRAGGLGTQYF. The CDR3, as DNA: TGTGCCAGCAGTTTATCACGAGCGGGGGGGCTCGGGACCCAGTACTTC.

The chain has TRBV4-2 and TRBJ1-4; D remains unclear. Trimming stripped 0 bases from V and 8 bases from J, with 7 bases between. The CDR3 loop spans 13 amino acids. Germline V CDR1 and CDR2: LGHNA, YNFKEQ. The CDR3 DNA follows: TGTGCCAGCAGCCAAGATTTTAGAGAAAAACTGTTTTTT. Encoded protein: CASSQDFREKLFF.

The chain recombines TRBV2 with TRBJ1-1, with D possibly TRBD1 on 5 matching bases. The CDR3 runs to 14 residues. The germline V and J ends were trimmed by 10 bases and 2 bases, with 17 bases remaining between them. CDR1 is SNHLY and CDR2 is FYNNEI in the germline V gene. The CDR3 coding sequence is TGTGCCACCCGGGGGGAACAAACTAACACTGAAGCTTTCTTT. As protein: CATRGEQTNTEAFF.

The table lists this clone with a few counts. V usage is TRBV5-1 and J usage is TRBJ1-1; no definite D call. CDR1 SGHRS and CDR2 YFSETQ come from the germline V gene. The CDR3 spans 13 residues. V was trimmed by 7 bases and J by 0 bases, leaving 10 bases between them. The chain's CDR3 is CASALELNTEAFF. The CDR3 region has the DNA TGCGCCAGCGCTCTTGAGCTGAACACTGAAGCTTTCTTT. Supplemented by reference TRBV5-1 and TRBJ1-1, the full variable domain reads KAGVTQTPRYLIKTRGQQVTLSCSPISGHRSVSWYQQTPGQGLQFLFEYFSETQRNKGNFPGRFSGRQFSNSRSEMNVSTLELGDSALYLCASALELNTEAFFGQGTRLTVV.

CDR3 region: CASSSPVRGRGETQYF. CDR3 nucleotide sequence: TGTGCCAGCAGTTCCCCAGTCAGGGGGCGCGGGGAGACCCAGTACTTC. This sequence joins TRBV27 and TRBJ2-5, with 8 bases fitting TRBD1. Trimming at V came to 4 bases and at J to 5 bases, leaving 12 bases not matched to a gene. There are 16 residues in the CDR3. Germline V CDR1 and CDR2: MNHEY, SMNVEV (reference sequence).

Details on this clone: One end of the junction fails to match germline, which may point to a read error. The chain carries TRBV7-7 and TRBJ1-1; 7 bases are a match to TRBD1. The CDR3 totals 15 residues. The germline gives CDR1 SSHAT, CDR2 FNYEAQ (reference sequence). This CDR3 is CASSLTQGPNTEAFF. In DNA, the CDR3 is TGTGCTAGCAGCTTAACACAGGGGCCCAACACTGAAGCTTTCTTT.

This chain links TRBV19 with TRBJ2-1, with D perhaps matching TRBD1 (6 bases). Trimming pared 9 bases from V and 8 bases from J, leaving 17 bases between. Germline loops: CDR1 LNHDA, CDR2 SQIVND (reference sequence). CDR3 length: 13 residues. The chain's CDR3 is CASGGRGFHEQFF. In nucleotides, the CDR3 is TGTGCCAGCGGCGGTAGGGGGTTTCATGAGCAGTTCTTC.

This chain connects TRBV18 to TRBJ1-3, with TRBD1 matching over 11 bases. Germline lookup yields CDR1 KGHSH and CDR2 LQKENI. There are 15 residues in the CDR3. Unmatched junction bases numbered 4, after V lost 3 bases and J lost 6 bases. The CDR3 reads CASSPLGQGANTIYF. CDR3 sequence (DNA): TGTGCCAGCTCACCCCTTGGACAGGGGGCAAACACCATATATTTT.

This chain connects TRBV4-3 to TRBJ1-1; 8 positions match TRBD1. This CDR3 has 13 residues. Trimming took 5 bases from V and 8 from J; bases not matched to a gene: 7. CDR1 and CDR2 from the germline V gene are LGHNA and YSLEER. The CDR3 loop is CASSSQGVSEAFF. The CDR3 bases are TGCGCCAGCAGCTCACAGGGGGTTTCAGAAGCTTTCTTT.

The chain uses TRBV10-1 and TRBJ2-7; 9 bases align to TRBD1. Per germline, CDR1 WNHNN and CDR2 SYGVQD (reference sequence). The CDR3 loop spans 18 amino acids. Trimming removed 8 bases from V and 3 bases from J; junction bases left unmatched: 20. CDR3 loop: CASSPRPGGTGRRYEQYF. In DNA, the CDR3 is TGCGCCAGCTCTCCACGACCCGGCGGGACAGGGAGACGCTACGAGCAGTACTTC.

This chain uses TRBV15 with TRBJ2-7; 9 bases line up with TRBD2. This CDR3 spans 14 amino acids. J lost 3 bases, V lost 7 bases, and 7 bases had no gene match. Germline CDR1 LNHNV, CDR2 YYDKDF (reference sequence). This CDR3 reads CATMEGGRGYEQYF. The CDR3 DNA reads as TGTGCCACCATGGAGGGCGGGAGGGGCTACGAGCAGTACTTC.

V gene TRBV5-1 combines with J gene TRBJ1-2; 7 bases are a match to TRBD1. V was clipped by 4 bases and J by 3 bases; unmatched bases: 9. In germline, CDR1 is SGHRS, CDR2 YFSETQ. The CDR3 consists of 15 residues. CDR3: CASSQGDRLDYGYTF. In DNA form, the CDR3 reads TGCGCCAGCAGCCAGGGGGACCGGCTAGACTATGGCTACACCTTC.

The chain combines TRBV9 with TRBJ1-1, with TRBD1 identical over 7 bases. This CDR3 spans 15 amino acids. V lost 4 bases to trimming and J lost 4 bases; unmatched junction nucleotides: 10. Per germline, CDR1 SGDLS and CDR2 YYNGEE. CDR3: CASSQGGDSITEAFF. CDR3 nucleotide sequence: TGTGCCAGCAGCCAAGGTGGGGACAGCATCACTGAAGCTTTCTTT.

V usage is TRBV13 and J usage is TRBJ2-3; D possibly corresponds to TRBD2 (5 bases). CDR3 length equals 16 residues. Per the germline V gene, CDR1 is PRHDT and CDR2 is FYEKMQ (reference sequence). The germline V and J ends were trimmed by 5 bases and 2 bases, with 17 bases remaining between them. This CDR3 is CASSRAFTGITDTQYF. The DNA for the CDR3 is TGTGCCAGCAGCCGGGCCTTTACCGGGATCACAGATACGCAGTATTTT.

This sequence joins TRBV7-9 and TRBJ2-3, with 7 bases that match TRBD1. V lost 5 bases, J lost 3 bases, and 8 bases stayed unmatched. CDR1 SEHNR and CDR2 FQNEAQ come from the germline V gene (reference sequence). The CDR3 loop spans 15 amino acids. CDR3 bases: TGTGCCAGCAGCAGACCGGGACAGTTGACAGATACGCAGTATTTT. Protein product: CASSRPGQLTDTQYF.

The V call is TRBV27, the J call TRBJ1-2; 9 bases fit TRBD1. Per the germline V gene, CDR1 is MNHEY and CDR2 is SMNVEV (reference sequence). V lost 4 bases and J lost 6; bases outside the gene matches: 6. The CDR3 consists of 14 residues. CDR3 nucleotide sequence: TGTGCCAGCAGTTCACGGACAGGGGAACATGGCTACACCTTC. Residues: CASSSRTGEHGYTF.

V and J are TRBV5-1 and TRBJ1-2; D perhaps matches TRBD1 (5 bases). The CDR3 length is 16 residues. Germline-derived CDR1 and CDR2 are SGHRS and YFSETQ. V was pared by 0 bases and J by 3 bases, with 15 bases between. CDR3 coding DNA: TGCGCCAGCAGCTTGGAAGGCCGGGGGTCCGACTATGGCTACACCTTC. It translates to CASSLEGRGSDYGYTF.

This chain connects TRBV29-1 to TRBJ2-1; 7 positions match TRBD2. V was clipped by 7 bases and J by 8 bases; unmatched bases: 11. CDR3 length equals 13 residues. Per the germline V gene, CDR1 is SQVTM and CDR2 is ANQGSEA. CDR3 nucleotides: TGCAGCGCCCGACTAGCTCCCCTGGATGAGCAGTTCTTC. This translates into CSARLAPLDEQFF.

This clone showed up just once. The J gene is TRBJ1-1, the V gene TRBV6-5; D might be TRBD1 (5 bases). Trimming cost V 2 bases and J 12 bases, with 10 bases left between them. Germline values: CDR1 MNHEY, CDR2 SVGAGI. The CDR3 is 11 amino acids. The chain's CDR3 is CASSYRGGTFF. Written as DNA, the CDR3 is TGTGCCAGCAGTTACCGGGGGGGGACTTTCTTT.

As to this clone: Compared with germline, one end of the junction differs, possibly owing to a read error. The chain links TRBV7-7 to TRBJ2-6; TRBD1 matches at 7 bases. Germline CDR1 SSHAT, CDR2 FNYEAQ (reference sequence). CDR3 length equals 16 residues. CDR3 coding DNA: TGTGCTAGCAGCTTAGGGGGCAGCTCTGGGGCCAACGTCCTGACTTTC. Amino acids: CASSLGGSSGANVLTF.